The rows below give T cell receptor beta chains drawn from one sample of a study of persistence of HIV-infected CD4 T cells. Assay used: immunoSEQ multiplex PCR; TCRdb lists only in-frame clones, some missing. This sample has 40,000 to 55,000 clones, with about nine tenths found just once. Their recognized antigens are unknown. Sequencing used CD4+ T cells sorted from PBMCs after approximately 19-hour stimulation, obtained from a patient who received antiretroviral therapy. The source is an adult woman with HIV who was CMV-seropositive. The CDR3 runs from the conserved cysteine through the conserved F or W. The order of the fields is clone size, J gene, V gene, D gene, CDR3 protein, CDR3 DNA. A D gene is named only where the DNA matches it firmly. Rows may omit the clone size; those that give it use once, few, many or a size class.

-	TRBJ1-1	TRBV2	-	CASSPRGAGEAFF	TGTGCCAGCAGTCCCCGGGGGGCCGGTGAAGCTTTCTTT
once	TRBJ1-1	TRBV6-5	-	CASSRAGRMNTEAFF	TGTGCCAGCAGTAGGGCAGGGAGGATGAACACTGAAGCTTTCTTT
-	TRBJ1-1	TRBV25-1	TRBD1	CASSEYIPTGRTEAFF	TGTGCCAGCAGTGAATATATCCCGACAGGGCGGACTGAAGCTTTCTTT
-	TRBJ2-1	TRBV28	TRBD2	CASSFPPRKGLAGDTSYNEQFF	TGTGCCAGCAGTTTTCCCCCCCGAAAGGGACTAGCGGGAGATACCTCCTACAATGAGCAGTTCTTC
-	TRBJ1-1	TRBV5-6	-	CASSLNKGPEAFF	TGTGCCAGCAGCTTGAATAAAGGGCCTGAAGCTTTCTTT
-	TRBJ2-7	TRBV28	TRBD2	CASSLSGDHEQYF	TGTGCCAGCAGTTTAAGCGGGGACCACGAGCAGTACTTC
-	TRBJ1-1	TRBV5-5	-	CASSLEGLGTEAFF	TGTGCCAGCAGCTTGGAAGGCCTTGGGACTGAAGCTTTCTTT
-	TRBJ1-4	TRBV28	-	CASTQNEKLFF	TGTGCCAGCACCCAAAATGAAAAACTGTTTTTT
-	TRBJ1-6	TRBV9	-	CASSAVSSYNSPLHF	TGTGCCAGCAGTGCGGTTAGCTCCTATAATTCACCCCTCCACTTT
-	TRBJ2-3	TRBV10-3	-	CAISEPIVTGAPSTDTQYF	TGTGCCATCAGTGAGCCCATCGTGACAGGAGCCCCTAGCACAGATACGCAGTATTTT
once	TRBJ2-3	TRBV16	TRBD2	CASSQGAGPTDTQYF	TGTGCCAGCAGCCAAGGAGCGGGACCCACAGATACGCAGTATTTT
-	TRBJ2-2	TRBV29-1	TRBD1	CSVRDRGYTGELFF	TGCAGCGTCCGCGACAGGGGTTACACCGGGGAGCTGTTTTTT
-	TRBJ1-1	TRBV5-6	-	CASSLDPRNTEAFF	TGTGCCAGCAGCTTGGATCCAAGGAACACTGAAGCTTTCTTT
-	TRBJ1-2	TRBV6-6	TRBD1	CASSPIPGQGAFFGYTF	TGTGCCAGCAGTCCCATACCGGGACAGGGGGCGTTTTTTGGCTACACCTTC
-	TRBJ2-2	TRBV5-8	TRBD1	CASSTGTANTGELFF	TGTGCCAGCAGCACAGGGACAGCGAACACCGGGGAGCTGTTTTTT
few	TRBJ1-1	TRBV7-9	TRBD1	CASSSPGQAVPQKNTEAFF	TGTGCCAGCAGCTCGCCCGGACAGGCCGTTCCCCAGAAGAACACTGAAGCTTTCTTT
-	TRBJ1-1	TRBV28	-	CATNRVMNTEAFF	TGTGCCACCAACAGGGTTATGAACACTGAAGCTTTCTTT
-	TRBJ1-1	TRBV3-1/TRBV3-2	-	CASSPNHRASEAFF	TGTGCCAGCAGCCCAAACCACAGGGCCAGTGAAGCTTTCTTT
-	TRBJ1-5	TRBV18	TRBD1	CASSPFGQGKGQPQHF	TGTGCCAGCTCACCTTTTGGACAGGGGAAAGGACAGCCCCAGCATTTT
-	TRBJ1-4	TRBV29-1	TRBD1	CSAIQGTEEKLFF	TGCAGCGCAATACAGGGGACGGAGGAAAAACTGTTTTTT
-	TRBJ1-1	TRBV5-5	-	CASSLRRDAEAFF	TGTGCCAGCAGCTTGCGAAGGGACGCTGAAGCTTTCTTT
-	TRBJ1-5	TRBV7-9	-	CASSPDSNQPQHF	TGTGCCAGCAGCCCTGACTCAAATCAGCCCCAGCATTTT
-	TRBJ2-1	TRBV14	-	CASGRFYNEQFF	TGTGCCAGCGGCCGTTTCTACAATGAGCAGTTCTTC
-	TRBJ1-2	TRBV12-3/TRBV12-4	-	CASKLGYHGYTF	TGTGCCAGCAAGTTAGGCTACCATGGCTACACCTTC
-	TRBJ1-5	TRBV6-6	-	CASSTGGGNNQPQHF	TGTGCCAGCAGCACCGGAGGGGGGAACAATCAGCCCCAGCATTTT
-	TRBJ1-2	TRBV2	-	CASTEEGSGYTF	TGTGCCAGCACCGAAGAGGGATCTGGCTACACCTTC
-	TRBJ2-1	TRBV5-1	-	CASSLQGSDEQFF	TGCGCCAGCAGCTTACAGGGTTCCGATGAGCAGTTCTTC
-	TRBJ1-3	TRBV11-3	-	CASSYRGASSGNTIYF	TGTGCCAGCAGCTATAGGGGGGCAAGCTCTGGAAACACCATATATTTT
-	TRBJ1-1	TRBV6-6	-	CASSWEAALF	TGTGCCAGCAGTTGGGAGGCAGCCCTCTTT
once	TRBJ2-3	TRBV15	TRBD2	CATSRDPGGAGGLDTQYF	TGTGCCACCAGCAGAGATCCCGGAGGGGCGGGAGGGTTGGATACGCAGTATTTT
-	TRBJ2-3	TRBV5-1	TRBD1	CASSFHGQGGSTDTQYF	TGCGCCAGCAGCTTCCACGGACAGGGGGGAAGCACAGATACGCAGTATTTT
-	TRBJ2-7	TRBV9	TRBD1	CASSVMDRVPYEQYF	TGTGCCAGCAGCGTAATGGACAGGGTACCCTACGAGCAGTACTTC
few	TRBJ2-5	TRBV7-2	TRBD2	CASSAASGGAEETQYF	TGTGCCAGCAGCGCAGCTAGCGGGGGGGCCGAGGAGACCCAGTACTTC